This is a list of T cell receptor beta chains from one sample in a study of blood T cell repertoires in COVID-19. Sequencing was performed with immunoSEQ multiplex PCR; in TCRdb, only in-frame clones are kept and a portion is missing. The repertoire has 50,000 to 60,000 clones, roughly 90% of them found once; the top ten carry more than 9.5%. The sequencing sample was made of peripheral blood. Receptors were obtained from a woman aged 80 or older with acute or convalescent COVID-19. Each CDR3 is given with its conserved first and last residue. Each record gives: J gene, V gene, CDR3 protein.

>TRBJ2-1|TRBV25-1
CASSIGGSSYNEQFF
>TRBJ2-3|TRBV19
CASSANTDTQYF
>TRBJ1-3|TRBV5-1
CASRQNPGGNTIYF
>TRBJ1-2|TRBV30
CAWSVSAVRGYTF
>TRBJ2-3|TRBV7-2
CASRQGSQDTQYF
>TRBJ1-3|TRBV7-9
CASSLAQGIRGNTIYF
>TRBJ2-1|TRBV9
CASSVEGGAVEQFF
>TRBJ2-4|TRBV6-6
CASSSGGNIQYF
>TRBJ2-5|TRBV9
CASSVVEGKTQYF
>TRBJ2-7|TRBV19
CASSPWTGGYYEQYF
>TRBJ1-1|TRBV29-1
CSVGDRGVNTEAFF
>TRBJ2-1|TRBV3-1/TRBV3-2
CASSSNGAGEQFF
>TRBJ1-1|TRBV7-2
CASSLAQVGNTEAFF
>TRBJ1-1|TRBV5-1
CASSLLLGTGNTEAFF
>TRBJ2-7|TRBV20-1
CSASRGLSYEQYF
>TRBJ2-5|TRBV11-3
CASSLDRLNRAAETQYF
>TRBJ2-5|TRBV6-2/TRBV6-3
CASSLAGDPQETQYF
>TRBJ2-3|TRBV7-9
CASSFSNPTGLTDTQYF
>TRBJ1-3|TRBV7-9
CASSPQRGSGNTIYF
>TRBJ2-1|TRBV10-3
CAISEGSGAPNNEQFF
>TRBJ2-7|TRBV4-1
CASSQFLASGTLTYEQYF
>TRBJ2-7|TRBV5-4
CASSLGGQGARSAYEQYF
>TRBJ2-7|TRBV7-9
CASSLGAGIYEQYF
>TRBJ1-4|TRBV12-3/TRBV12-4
CASSIGGEKLFF
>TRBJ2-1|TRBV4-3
CASSQDHYEQFF
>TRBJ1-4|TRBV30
CAWSVGGVEKLFF
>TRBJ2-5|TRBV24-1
CATSATSGFQETQYF
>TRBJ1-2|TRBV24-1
CATSDDRKTYGYTF
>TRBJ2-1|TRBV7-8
CASSLAVSGSWGEQFF
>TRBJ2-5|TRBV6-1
CASSEYRGQTQYF
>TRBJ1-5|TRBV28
CASSPSRVYSNQPQHF
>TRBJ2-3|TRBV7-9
CASSLGLAGAEGQYF
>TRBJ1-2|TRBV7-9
CASSSAGFDYGYTF
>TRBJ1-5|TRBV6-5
CASSTGAGGNQPQHF
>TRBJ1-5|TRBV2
CASSPDRDQPQHF
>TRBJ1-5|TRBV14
CASSLGQGRIQPQHF
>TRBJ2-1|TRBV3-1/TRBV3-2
CASSQYTNGGEQFF
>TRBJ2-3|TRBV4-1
CASSQQTADTQYF
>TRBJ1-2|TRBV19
CASSPKDTSKGDGYTF
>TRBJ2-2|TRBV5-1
CASSSGSQYTGELFF
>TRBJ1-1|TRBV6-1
CASSDGSGNTEAFF
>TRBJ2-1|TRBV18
CASSQASGSLYEQFF
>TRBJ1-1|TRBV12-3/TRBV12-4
CASSRQGNTEAFF
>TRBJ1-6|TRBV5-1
CASSFLSGTNSPLHF
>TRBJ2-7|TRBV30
CAWSKLLAAYEQYF
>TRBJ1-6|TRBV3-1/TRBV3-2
CASSQVRGSGSPLHF
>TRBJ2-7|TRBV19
CASNPAPGSYEQYF
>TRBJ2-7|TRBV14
CASSQKSGSSYEQYF
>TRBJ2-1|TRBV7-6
CASSRAGVEQFF
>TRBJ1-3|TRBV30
CAWSTTSGNTIYF
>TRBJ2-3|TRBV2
CASSVTGPPDTQYF
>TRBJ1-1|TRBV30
CAWSVSENTEAFF
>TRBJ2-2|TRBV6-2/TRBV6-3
CASSKSPGGELFF
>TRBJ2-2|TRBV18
CASSPAASGYTGELFF